This T cell receptor beta chain was sequenced in a study of T cell repertoires in cytomegalovirus infection. From the reads, TCRdb called clonotypes with MiXCR, one entry per CDR3 protein. The sample carries hundreds of thousands of distinct CDR3 sequences, around a sixth recorded once. V shed 11 bases and J shed 9 bases, with 17 bases lying between them. The CDR3 is 13 amino acids. Germline CDR1 reads LNHDA; CDR2 reads SQIVND (reference sequence). The source of this sequence is a human donor in good health (CMV status not recorded). Some clones in this sample may be carry-over from other donors' samples. This sequence joins TRBV19 and TRBJ1-6; D ambiguous. Material for sequencing was PBMCs. The CDR3 loop reads CAPNREFSSPLHF. CDR3 sequence (DNA): TGTGCCCCTAACCGGGAATTTAGTTCACCCCTCCACTTT.